Below are 31 T cell receptor beta chains sequenced from a single sample in a study of blood T cell repertoires in COVID-19. Using immunoSEQ multiplex PCR, the repertoire was profiled, and TCRdb retains in-frame clones only, with some absent. The profile shows about 120,000 clones, 65% to 80% of them singletons. Sequencing was done on a sample of peripheral blood. These receptors all come from a man between 65 and 85 years old with acute or convalescent COVID-19.

The J gene is TRBJ1-2, the V gene TRBV5-1; 7 bases are shared with TRBD1. From germline, CDR1 is SGHRS and CDR2 YFSETQ. J was trimmed by 4 bases and V by 0 bases; bases with no gene match: 12. The CDR3 has 17 residues. This CDR3 is CASSLGGTDKYLYGYTF. CDR3 in DNA: TGCGCCAGCAGCTTGGGGGGGACAGATAAATACCTCTATGGCTACACCTTC. Combining the CDR3 with reference TRBV5-1 and TRBJ1-2 gives the whole variable domain KAGVTQTPRYLIKTRGQQVTLSCSPISGHRSVSWYQQTPGQGLQFLFEYFSETQRNKGNFPGRFSGRQFSNSRSEMNVSTLELGDSALYLCASSLGGTDKYLYGYTFGSGTRLTVV.

The V call is TRBV3-1 (or the pseudogene TRBV3-2), the J call TRBJ2-3, with D tentatively TRBD2 (6 bases). The CDR3 is made up of 13 amino acids. Germline V CDR1 and CDR2: LGHDT, YNNKEL (reference sequence). V dropped 4 bases and J dropped 14 bases, with 19 bases sitting between them. In DNA, the CDR3 is TGTGCCAGCAGCCCAAGCTCGCGGGAAAAAGGGTATTTT. Translating gives CASSPSSREKGYF.

V is TRBV23-1 and J is TRBJ2-1; TRBD1 aligns across 7 bases. TRBV23-1 is assigned to the ORF class and has an uncertain function. V gave up 0 bases and J gave up 5 bases; unmatched junction bases: 16. The CDR3 sequence is 19 residues long. This CDR3 is CASSQSSSGTERDDNEQFF. CDR3 DNA: TGCGCCAGCAGTCAATCGTCTTCCGGGACAGAGAGAGACGACAATGAGCAGTTCTTC.

Note on this clone: At one boundary the junction diverges from the germline segment, which might be a read error. This chain uses TRBV27 with TRBJ2-1; 8 nucleotides line up with TRBD2. The CDR3 has 18 amino acids. CDR1 is MNHEY and CDR2 is SMNVEV in the germline V gene (reference sequence). DNA of the CDR3: TGTGCCAGCAGTCCCCGGACTAGCTTTCCTACCTCCTACAATGAACAGTTCTTC. It codes for CASSPRTSFPTSYNEQFF.

In this sample, this clone turned up once. The chain combines TRBV28 with TRBJ1-3; D unresolved. Between the trimmed V and J ends, which lost 6 bases and 3 bases, there was a span of 12 bases. There are 14 residues in the CDR3. Per the germline V gene, CDR1 is MDHEN and CDR2 is SYDVKM. The DNA of the CDR3 is TGTGCCAGCAGCCCTCATTTAGTTGGAAACACCATATATTTT. Residues: CASSPHLVGNTIYF.

This clone has only a few counts. The J gene is TRBJ1-4, the V gene TRBV28; D is possibly TRBD1 (6 bases). The CDR3 spans 12 residues. V lost 6 bases and J lost 12, with 14 bases in between. Germline loops: CDR1 MDHEN, CDR2 SYDVKM. This chain's CDR3 is CASRRDTRELFF. CDR3 DNA: TGTGCCAGCAGAAGGGACACTCGTGAACTGTTTTTT.

This clone was observed once. The V call is TRBV28, the J call TRBJ2-1; TRBD2 matches at 9 bases. J gave up 3 bases and V 3 bases, and 6 bases lay outside the gene matches. CDR3 length: 16 amino acids. CDR1 is MDHEN, CDR2 SYDVKM, per germline. In DNA form, the CDR3 reads TGTGCCAGCAGTTTGCGGCTAGCGGGACTCTACAATGAGCAGTTCTTC. The encoded protein is CASSLRLAGLYNEQFF.

The chain couples TRBV2 to TRBJ1-4; a possible D gene is TRBD1 (5 bases). The V end lost 3 bases, the J end lost 8 bases, and 16 bases lay between the germline ends. The CDR3 length is 15 residues. Germline values: CDR1 SNHLY, CDR2 FYNNEI. CDR3 sequence reads: CASSEAAGFYEKLFF. As DNA, the CDR3 is TGTGCCAGCAGTGAGGCGGCAGGGTTTTACGAAAAACTGTTTTTT.

This clone came up once. The gene calls are TRBV9 and TRBJ2-7; 7 bases match TRBD1. V dropped 3 bases and J dropped 4; count of bases not matched to a gene: 4. CDR1 and CDR2 (germline): SGDLS, YYNGEE. CDR3 length: 13 residues. The CDR3 loop reads CASSGQGDYEQYF. The CDR3 DNA reads TGTGCCAGCAGCGGGCAGGGGGATTACGAGCAGTACTTC.

The chain combines TRBV3-1 (or the pseudogene TRBV3-2) with TRBJ2-2, with TRBD2 identical over 10 bases. The CDR3 is 17 amino acids. Germline V gives CDR1 LGHDT, CDR2 YNNKEL (reference sequence). Trimming removed 1 base from V and 5 bases from J; junction bases left unmatched: 7. The CDR3 DNA sequence: TGTGCCAGCAGCCAAGCCCCATCTAGCGGGAGTACCGGGGAGCTGTTTTTT. Translated, it gives CASSQAPSSGSTGELFF.

CDR3 sequence: CASSLAGWTGRGSYNSPLHF. CDR3 nucleotides: TGTGCCAGCAGCTTAGCCGGCTGGACAGGTCGGGGCTCCTATAATTCACCCCTCCACTTT. The rearrangement links TRBV7-6 to TRBJ1-6; 7 nucleotides align to TRBD1. V was pared by 0 bases and J by 0 bases, with 11 bases of the junction left unmatched. The CDR3 has 20 residues. Germline loops: CDR1 SGHVS, CDR2 FNYEAQ.

This chain joins TRBV5-6 and TRBJ1-2, with 9 bases identical to TRBD1. Germline V lookup: CDR1 SGHDT, CDR2 YYEEEE. The V gene end was trimmed by 4 bases and the J gene end by 5 bases; junction bases not matched to a gene: 6. The CDR3 runs 14 residues. The CDR3 loop is CASSLGQGVYGYTF. In DNA, the CDR3 is TGTGCCAGCAGCCTGGGACAGGGCGTTTATGGCTACACCTTC. The whole variable domain, filled in from reference TRBV5-6 and TRBJ1-2, reads DAGVTQSPTHLIKTRGQQVTLRCSPKSGHDTVSWYQQALGQGPQFIFQYYEEEERQRGNFPDRFSGHQFPNYSSELNVNALLLGDSALYLCASSLGQGVYGYTFGSGTRLTVV.

This chain joins TRBV7-2 and TRBJ2-1, with TRBD2 matching over 8 bases. V was pared by 2 bases and J by 5 bases, with 11 bases of the junction left unmatched. Germline V gene data show CDR1 as SGHTA and CDR2 as FQGNSA. The CDR3 totals 17 residues. In DNA form, the CDR3 reads TGTGCCAGCAGCTTAAGCTCTGGAGCGGGGGACCACAATGAGCAGTTCTTC. It is translated as CASSLSSGAGDHNEQFF.

This clone was observed once. J is TRBJ1-1 and V is TRBV18; 8 bases are shared with TRBD1. V lost 6 bases to trimming and J lost 1 base; unmatched junction nucleotides: 4. The CDR3 is made up of 14 amino acids. CDR1 and CDR2 (germline): KGHSH, LQKENI. The CDR3 sequence is CASSWGQENTEAFF. The CDR3 coding sequence is TGTGCCAGCTCCTGGGGACAGGAGAACACTGAAGCTTTCTTT.

V and J are TRBV6-5 and TRBJ2-7, with 9 bases matching TRBD1. The CDR3 extends over 16 amino acids. Trimming removed 2 bases from V and 0 bases from J; junction bases left unmatched: 5. The V gene's germline CDR1 is MNHEY and CDR2 SVGAGI. The CDR3: CASSYGVQGASYEQYF. The DNA for the CDR3 is TGTGCCAGCAGTTACGGGGTACAGGGGGCCTCCTACGAGCAGTACTTC.

This sequence joins TRBV5-4 and TRBJ1-1; perhaps TRBD1 as D (6 bases). The CDR3 sequence is 14 residues long. Trimming stripped 0 bases from V and 2 bases from J, with 8 bases between. CDR1 and CDR2 (germline): SGHNT, YYREEE (reference sequence). The CDR3 reads CASSLGQANTEAFF. Here the CDR3 DNA reads TGTGCCAGCAGCTTGGGACAGGCAAACACTGAAGCTTTCTTT.

The J gene is TRBJ2-7, the V gene TRBV5-5; 8 bases map to TRBD2. The CDR3 sequence is 18 residues long. J gave up 7 bases and V 4 bases, and 22 bases lay outside the gene matches. Germline V gene lookup returns CDR1 SGHKS and CDR2 YYEKEE (reference sequence). CDR3 in DNA: TGTGCCAGCAGCGGTGGGGGTTTGGCAGAAGCGGGAGCTTGGGAGCAGTACTTC. Amino acid sequence: CASSGGGLAEAGAWEQYF. Drawing the rest from reference TRBV5-5 and TRBJ2-7, the complete variable domain is DAGVTQSPTHLIKTRGQQVTLRCSPISGHKSVSWYQQVLGQGPQFIFQYYEKEERGRGNFPDRFSARQFPNYSSELNVNALLLGDSALYLCASSGGGLAEAGAWEQYFGPGTRLTVT.

V and J are TRBV29-1 and TRBJ1-2; 8 nucleotides agree with TRBD1. With 4 bases clipped from V and 7 bases from J, the junction kept 8 bases outside the gene matches. CDR1 and CDR2 from the germline V gene are SQVTM and ANQGSEA. This CDR3 region has 13 residues. The CDR3 DNA reads as TGCAGCGTTGTGGGGCAGGGGGCTCTTGGCTACACCTTC. Translating gives CSVVGQGALGYTF. The whole variable domain, filled in from reference TRBV29-1 and TRBJ1-2, reads SAVISQKPSRDICQRGTSLTIQCQVDSQVTMMFWYRQQPGQSLTLIATANQGSEATYESGFVIDKFPISRPNLTFSTLTVSNMSPEDSSIYLCSVVGQGALGYTFGSGTRLTVV.

The chain is built from TRBV18 and TRBJ1-1; D possibly corresponds to TRBD1 (5 bases). This CDR3 has 13 residues. Germline CDR1 and CDR2: KGHSH and LQKENI. The germline V and J ends were trimmed by 6 bases and 4 bases, with 12 bases remaining between them. In nucleotides, the CDR3 is TGTGCCAGCTCCCAAGGGGAGGTCACTGAAGCTTTCTTT. Translated, it gives CASSQGEVTEAFF.

The J gene is TRBJ1-1, the V gene TRBV25-1; TRBD1 might be the D (6 bases). The germline V and J ends were trimmed by 5 bases and 9 bases, with 16 bases remaining between them. Germline V gene sequence: CDR1 MGHDK, CDR2 SYGVNS. The CDR3 loop spans 13 amino acids. The CDR3 nucleotides are TGTGCCAGCAGTCCCCGACGCGGGGGCCAAGCTTTCTTT. Its protein product is CASSPRRGGQAFF.

Ten or more counts support this clone. The chain has TRBV7-9 and TRBJ2-7; 7 nucleotides agree with TRBD2. The CDR3 sequence is 16 residues long. Germline trimming cut 1 base from V and 6 bases from J; bases unmatched to any gene: 12. CDR1 and CDR2 from the germline V gene are SEHNR and FQNEAQ (reference sequence). Written as DNA, the CDR3 is TGTGCCAGCAGCTTAGAGGGGAGGGCGGGATACCGCGAGCAGTACTTC. Protein: CASSLEGRAGYREQYF.

This clone appeared a few times. This chain uses TRBV28 with TRBJ1-4; D not resolved. The length of the CDR3 is 15 residues. CDR1 is MDHEN and CDR2 is SYDVKM in the germline V gene. Trimming took off 2 bases at V and 0 bases at J, with 7 bases between the two ends. The CDR3 bases are TGTGCCAGCAGTTTACCGGGAACAACTAATGAAAAACTGTTTTTT. Its protein is CASSLPGTTNEKLFF.

The rearrangement links TRBV28 to TRBJ1-5; 7 bases fit TRBD1. The ends lost 8 bases at V and 4 bases at J; junction bases unmatched: 11. CDR3 length: 15 amino acids. From germline, CDR1 is MDHEN and CDR2 SYDVKM. The CDR3 region is CASWAGGAGNQPQHF. The CDR3 region has the DNA TGTGCCAGCTGGGCAGGGGGTGCGGGGAATCAGCCCCAGCATTTT.

The rearrangement joins TRBV12-5 to TRBJ2-6; unclear D gene. The ends were cut back, 7 bases at V and 4 bases at J, with 8 bases in the middle. Germline values: CDR1 LGHNT, CDR2 FRNRAP. The CDR3 is 13 amino acids. CDR3 coding DNA: TGTGCTAGTGCTCCCGGGGGGGCCAACGTCCTGACTTTC. Protein: CASAPGGANVLTF.

The chain links TRBV7-6 to TRBJ2-4, with TRBD2 identical over 7 bases. The CDR3 loop spans 15 amino acids. Per germline, CDR1 SGHVS and CDR2 FNYEAQ. Trimming removed 5 bases from V and 8 bases from J; junction bases left unmatched: 12. DNA for the CDR3: TGTGCCAGCAGCAGGGCCCCGGGAGGTGCGGACATTCAGTACTTC. The encoded protein is CASSRAPGGADIQYF.

The V call is TRBV19, the J call TRBJ2-5, with D possibly TRBD1 on 5 matching bases. This CDR3 region has 13 residues. The germline V gene encodes CDR1 LNHDA and CDR2 SQIVND (reference sequence). V was pared by 6 bases and J by 4 bases, with 12 bases between. The chain's CDR3 is CASSNQGVETQYF. CDR3 DNA: TGTGCCAGTAGCAACCAGGGTGTAGAGACCCAGTACTTC.

The chain uses TRBV4-1 and TRBJ1-2; 7 positions match TRBD1. CDR1 and CDR2 from the germline V gene are MGHRA and YSYEKL. The CDR3 consists of 16 residues. Unmatched junction bases numbered 8, after V lost 4 bases and J lost 0 bases. The CDR3 is CASSPTGTASNYGYTF. CDR3 in DNA: TGCGCCAGCAGCCCTACGGGGACAGCATCTAACTATGGCTACACCTTC.

On this clone itself: It is likely a read error, because the conserved phenylalanine at the end of the CDR3 is missing. The DNA is omitted, as the CDR3 cannot be located on it reliably, and the CDR3 follows TCRdb's listing. The genes are TRBV28 and TRBJ1-2. Germline values: CDR1 MDHEN, CDR2 SYDVKM. The CDR3 spans 8 residues, counting both ends. Here the CDR3 reads CASSFILS.

The rearrangement links TRBV18 to TRBJ2-7; 10 bases match TRBD1. CDR1 is KGHSH and CDR2 is LQKENI in the germline V gene. V was pared by 6 bases and J by 7 bases, with 12 bases of the junction left unmatched. The CDR3 contains 15 residues. CDR3 sequence (DNA): TGTGCCAGCTCGCGGCCGGGACAGGGGAAGAAAGAGCAGTACTTC. Translated: CASSRPGQGKKEQYF.

This chain uses TRBV5-4 with TRBJ2-5, with D possibly matching TRBD1 (6 bases). Trimming stripped 2 bases from V and 2 bases from J, with 10 bases between. Germline V gene sequence: CDR1 SGHNT, CDR2 YYREEE (reference sequence). The CDR3 consists of 14 residues. For the CDR3, the DNA is TGTGCCAGCAGCTTTTGGGGACAACAAGAGACCCAGTACTTC. The encoded protein is CASSFWGQQETQYF.

The V gene is TRBV5-1, the J gene TRBJ2-2, with a weak D call TRBD2 (6 bases). Germline CDR1 reads SGHRS; CDR2 reads YFSETQ. The CDR3 extends over 15 amino acids. The V end was cut by 5 bases, the J end by 0 bases, with 11 bases between. The CDR3 spells CASSWTNPNTGELFF. Written as DNA, the CDR3 is TGCGCCAGCAGTTGGACTAACCCGAACACCGGGGAGCTGTTTTTT.